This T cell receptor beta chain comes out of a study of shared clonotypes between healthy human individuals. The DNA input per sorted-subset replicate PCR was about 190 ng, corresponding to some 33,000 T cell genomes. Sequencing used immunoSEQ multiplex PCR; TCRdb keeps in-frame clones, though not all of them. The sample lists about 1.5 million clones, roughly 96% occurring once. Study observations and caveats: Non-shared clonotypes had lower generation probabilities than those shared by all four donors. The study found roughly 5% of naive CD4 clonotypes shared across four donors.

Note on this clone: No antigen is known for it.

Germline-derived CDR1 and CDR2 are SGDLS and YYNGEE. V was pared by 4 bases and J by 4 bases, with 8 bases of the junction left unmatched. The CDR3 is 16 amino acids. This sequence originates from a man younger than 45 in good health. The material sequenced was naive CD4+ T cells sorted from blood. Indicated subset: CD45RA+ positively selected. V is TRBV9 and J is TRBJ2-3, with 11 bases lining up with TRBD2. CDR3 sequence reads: CASSPGLAGGSDTQYF. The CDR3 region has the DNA TGTGCCAGCAGCCCCGGGCTAGCGGGAGGATCAGATACGCAGTATTTT. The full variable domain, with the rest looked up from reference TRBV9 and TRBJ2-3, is DSGVTQTPKHLITATGQRVTLRCSPRSGDLSVYWYQQSLDQGLQFLIQYYNGEERAKGNILERFSAQQFPDLHSELNLSSLELGDSALYFCASSPGLAGGSDTQYFGPGTRLTVL.